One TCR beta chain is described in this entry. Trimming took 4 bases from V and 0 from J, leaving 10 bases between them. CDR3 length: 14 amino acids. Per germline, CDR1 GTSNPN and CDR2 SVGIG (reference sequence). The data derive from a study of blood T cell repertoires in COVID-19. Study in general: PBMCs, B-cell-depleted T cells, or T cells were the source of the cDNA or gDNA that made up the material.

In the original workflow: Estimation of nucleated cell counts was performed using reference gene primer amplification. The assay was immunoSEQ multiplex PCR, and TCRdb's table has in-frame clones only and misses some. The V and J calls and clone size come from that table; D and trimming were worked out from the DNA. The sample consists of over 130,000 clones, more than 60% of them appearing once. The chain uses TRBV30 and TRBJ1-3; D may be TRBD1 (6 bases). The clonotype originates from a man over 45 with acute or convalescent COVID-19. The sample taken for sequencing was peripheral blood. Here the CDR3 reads CAWTTGFSGNTIYF. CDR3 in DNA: TGTGCCTGGACCACAGGGTTCTCTGGAAACACCATATATTTT.